This TCR beta chain was sequenced for a study of monozygotic twins with inflammatory bowel disease (dated by TCRdb to the late 2010s). Background on the whole study: A total of some 28 monozygotic twin pairs were included in the full study, comprising nine German pairs (four IBD-concordant, five IBD-discordant) and 19 IBD-discordant Danish pairs. Within discordant pairs, disease-associated traits were sought mainly by comparing IBD patients with their genetically identical healthy co-twins. Each individual had, on average, about 151 000 unique TCRalpha sequences and 181 000 unique TCRbeta sequences available for analysis.

The library was prepared using 5' RACE. Preparation of each TCR library used roughly 3,300 ng of total RNA. cDNA was synthesized with SMARTScribe reverse transcriptase in eight separate reactions per sample. During cDNA synthesis, unique molecular identifiers containing a 6-nucleotide sample barcode were introduced by template switching. TCRalpha and TCRbeta cDNA was amplified in two nested PCRs of roughly 16 and 10 cycles, and bead purification was carried out after each PCR. Before amplification, the cDNA was treated with uracil DNA-glycosylase and purified using the QIAquick PCR purification kit. In the second PCR, Illumina TruSeq-compatible adapters and sample-specific barcodes were added. Library quality and concentration were assessed using TapeStation and Qubit, and about 5 ng of each library was pooled. Sequencing of the pooled libraries was done on an Illumina HiSeq2500 single-index Rapid Run using custom sequencing primers and 2 x 100 bp reads. As for the authors' bioinformatics: MiGEC version 1.2.6 was used for UMI-based consensus assembly to correct PCR and sequencing errors. MiXCR version 2.1.1 was used to carry out V(D)J alignment, clonotype assembly and CDR3 extraction. Gene usage, clonotype sharing and MAIT/NKT TCR abundance were normalised by analysing the top 1000, 10 000 and 20 000 clonotypes per sample. After downsampling to 27 000 UMIs, diversity was calculated as the inverse Simpson index using the vegan R package. Paired Mann-Whitney U tests were applied to discordant twin pairs, with Benjamini-Hochberg correction for multiple testing. TCRdb reprocessed the reads and provides one entry for every CDR3 protein sequence; no DNA is given. The V and J calls, along with clone size, are taken from TCRdb and not from the paper's own processing. The record for this sample contains 440,000 or so distinct CDR3 sequences. Of the sample, roughly 2.5% falls within the top ten clones.

With respect to this clonotype: Which antigen it targets is not known.

The CDR3 has 17 amino acids, counting the end cysteine and phenylalanine. The record lacks a DNA sequence. For CDR1 and CDR2, the germline V gene lists WSHSY and SAAADI. Summary of the overall study and its limitations: Differing immunosuppressive treatments among patients may have added background noise and inter-individual variability to the repertoires. No difference in repertoire similarity was observed between concordant and discordant twins, possibly owing to limited statistical power. No single strong signal or clonotype linked to IBD turned up in the results, so the idea that one exists was not supported. Different T cell subtypes could not be distinguished in the analysis. Compared with healthy twins, IBD patients shared fewer clonotypes with other individuals, and the difference was most pronounced in patients with signs of disease activity. Measured by the inverse Simpson index, TCRbeta repertoire diversity was lower in IBD patients than in their healthy co-twins.

From each donor, an approximately 2.4 ml peripheral blood sample was collected into PAXgene tubes and kept at -80 degrees C. Total RNA was isolated from whole blood with the PAXgene blood miRNA kit on an automated QIAcube, without T cell sorting. Peripheral blood from monozygotic twin pairs, either concordant or discordant for inflammatory bowel disease, underwent deep TCRalpha and TCRbeta repertoire profiling that used unique molecular barcoding. For every twin pair, smoking habits were documented, and each individual was categorised as a current, former or never smoker. The V and J segments used are TRBV10-2 and TRBJ2-5; TCRdb's D gene call, TRBD2, goes unchecked for lack of DNA. The receptor was derived from a human donor with ulcerative colitis or Crohn's disease, or a healthy co-twin of an affected twin (not recorded which). Material: blood. The CDR3 protein sequence reads: CASSEETSGKLRETQYF.